This T cell receptor beta chain was identified in a study of cytomegalovirus exposure and HLA in healthy donors. The germline CDR1 and CDR2 sequences are LGHNA and YNFKEQ. V gave up 4 bases and J gave up 0 bases; unmatched junction bases: 2. The CDR3 loop spans 16 amino acids. The PCR employed 60 Vbeta primers together with 13 Jbeta primers. The method was immunoSEQ multiplex PCR; TCRdb's version includes in-frame clones alone and lacks a portion of them. The repertoire includes about 180,000 clones, roughly 75% of them detected once, and approximately 2.4% sits in the top ten. The sequenced sample consisted of PBMCs. The chain recombines TRBV4-2 with TRBJ2-3; 12 bases line up with TRBD2. This sequence was found in a female donor in good health and CMV-seronegative. Here the CDR3 reads CASSRGTSGSTDTQYF. In DNA, the CDR3 is TGTGCCAGCAGCCGGGGGACTAGCGGGAGCACAGATACGCAGTATTTT.